These T cell receptor beta chains were read from a single sample in a study of T cell repertoires in ileal Crohn's disease. Data came from immunoSEQ multiplex PCR; TCRdb stores just in-frame clones and leaves some out. Of over 1,500 clones in the sample, around 89% were seen once. Material: ileal tissue. Receptors were obtained from an adult with Crohn's disease. CDR3s include the opening cysteine and the closing phenylalanine or tryptophan. The order of the fields is V gene, clone size, D gene, J gene, CDR3 DNA, CDR3 protein. The D gene is left open where the match is weak. The listing skips clone size in some rows; elsewhere it reads once, few, many or a size class.

>TRBV5-4|-|-|TRBJ2-5
TGTGCCAGCAGCTTGAAGGGTGAGACCCAGTACTTC
CASSLKGETQYF
>TRBV7-2|-|TRBD1|TRBJ2-5
TGTGCCAGCAGCTCGCGACAGGGGGTCGAGACCCAGTACTTC
CASSSRQGVETQYF
>TRBV7-3|-|-|TRBJ1-5
TGTGCCAGCAGCTTTGCCAGGGACCAGCCCCAGCATTTT
CASSFARDQPQHF
>TRBV6-1|-|-|TRBJ2-1
TGTGCCAGCAGTGAAACCTACTTTACGGGGAACAATGAGCAGTTCTTC
CASSETYFTGNNEQFF
>TRBV4-3|once|-|TRBJ1-1
TGCGCCAGCAGCCAAGGACGCCAGGTTGAAGCTTTCTTT
CASSQGRQVEAFF
>TRBV4-1|-|-|TRBJ2-5
TGCGCCAGCAGCCAAGAGACCCAGTACTTC
CASSQETQYF
>TRBV5-4|few|TRBD2|TRBJ2-5
TGTGCCAGCAGCTTCACTAGCGGGGGACGAGAGACCCAGTACTTC
CASSFTSGGRETQYF
>TRBV5-5|few|TRBD1|TRBJ2-3
TGTGCCAGCAGCTTGGTAGGGGGCGGAAGCACAGATACGCAGTATTTT
CASSLVGGGSTDTQYF
>TRBV19|-|-|TRBJ2-2
TGTGCCAGTACCTCTTCCGGGGGGCGCGCCGGGAGGTACGGGGAGCTGTTTTTT
CASTSSGGRAGRYGELFF
>TRBV7-2|-|-|TRBJ2-1
TGTGCCAGCAGCTTAGAACAGGGAGAAGAGCAGTTCTTC
CASSLEQGEEQFF
>TRBV5-1|once|TRBD2|TRBJ2-1
TGCGCCAGCAGGCTGACTAGCCCGTACAATGAGCAGTTCTTC
CASRLTSPYNEQFF
>TRBV5-1|-|TRBD2|TRBJ2-3
TGCGCCAGCAGCTTGGCCACTAGCGAGACAGATACGCAGTATTTT
CASSLATSETDTQYF
>TRBV7-9|-|-|TRBJ2-2
TGTGCCAGCAGCAATCCGGGACACAACACCGGGGAGCTGTTTTTT
CASSNPGHNTGELFF
>TRBV6-1|-|-|TRBJ2-5
TGTGCCAGCAGTGACCCCCTCCCAGGGAAGGGAGAGACCCAGTACTTC
CASSDPLPGKGETQYF
>TRBV11-2|-|-|TRBJ2-1
TGTGCCAGCAGCTTCAACAGGGACCAGGGCAATGAGCAGTTCTTC
CASSFNRDQGNEQFF
>TRBV6-6|-|-|TRBJ1-3
TGTGCCAGCAGTTCCGGATCATTCTCTGGAAACACCATATATTTT
CASSSGSFSGNTIYF
>TRBV5-8|once|TRBD1|TRBJ1-3
TGTGCCAGCAGCTTCAGGGGGTTGCGGCAGTCGTCTGGAAACACCATATATTTT
CASSFRGLRQSSGNTIYF
>TRBV2|-|-|TRBJ2-6
TGTGCCAGCAGTGAGAACCCTGGGGCCAACGTCCTGACTTTC
CASSENPGANVLTF
>TRBV7-7|-|TRBD2|TRBJ2-5
TGTGCCAGCAGCCTAAGAACTAGCGGGAGAGGAGAGACCCAGTACTTC
CASSLRTSGRGETQYF
>TRBV7-2|-|-|TRBJ1-5
TGTGCCAGCAGTCTGAGGGCGGGCAATCAGCCCCAGCATTTT
CASSLRAGNQPQHF
>TRBV6-6|-|-|TRBJ1-2
TGTGCCAGCAGTGTGGGGGGGTCCTATGGCTACACCTTC
CASSVGGSYGYTF
>TRBV4-1|-|TRBD1|TRBJ1-1
TGCGCCAGCAGCCGTGGACAGGGGGTGGGTTGGATGAACACTGAAGCTTTCTTT
CASSRGQGVGWMNTEAFF
>TRBV6-6|-|-|TRBJ2-1
TGTGCCAGCAGTATCGTGGCGACTTCCTACAATGAGCAGTTCTTC
CASSIVATSYNEQFF
>TRBV4-1|-|TRBD1|TRBJ1-4
TGCGCCAGCAGTCCCGGGACAGGGGCTGAAAAACTGTTTTTT
CASSPGTGAEKLFF
>TRBV11-2|-|TRBD2|TRBJ2-5
TGTGCCAGCAGCCCGGACCGGGGACTAGCGGGAATCCGGGAGACCCAGTACTTC
CASSPDRGLAGIRETQYF
>TRBV7-2|-|-|TRBJ1-2
TGTGCCAGCGCCGACAGGAGCTATGGCTACACCTTC
CASADRSYGYTF
>TRBV4-1|-|-|TRBJ2-1
TGCGCCAGCAGCCAGAGAGCCCTGGGGGGGCGTCTTTCCTACAATGAGCAGTTCTTC
CASSQRALGGRLSYNEQFF
>TRBV18|once|TRBD1|TRBJ1-1
TGTGCCAGCTCACCACCGGGGGACAGGTTTGAAGCTTTCTTT
CASSPPGDRFEAFF
>TRBV10-2|-|-|TRBJ1-1
TGCGCCAGCAGGAGGGAGGGGGGGGCTAACACTGAAGCTTTCTTT
CASRREGGANTEAFF
>TRBV10-2|-|-|TRBJ1-6
TGCGCCAGCAGTGAAATTGTAGGGACCCTAAATTCACCCCTCCACTTT
CASSEIVGTLNSPLHF
>TRBV14|once|-|TRBJ1-6
TGTGCCAGCAGCCAAGATCATGTGGGACCTTCACCCCTCCACTTT
CASSQDHVGPSPLHF
>TRBV6-5|-|TRBD1|TRBJ2-4
TGTGCCAGCAGTTACTCGTTGGACAGGGGAGGCATTCAGTACTTC
CASSYSLDRGGIQYF
>TRBV19|-|-|TRBJ1-5
TGTGCCAGTAGCGGAGGGACAAGTGGGCAGCCCCAGCATTTT
CASSGGTSGQPQHF